This entry features one TCR beta chain sequence. Its antigen has not been determined. No clone much larger than this one lies a single base away; base qualities are absent. This sample is part of a study of T cells of healthy individuals (dated by TCRdb to the late 2010s). Library method: 5' RACE. The instrument given in TCRdb is Illumina MiSeq. The public reads were reprocessed in TCRdb via fastp at Q25 and MiXCR, keeping in-frame beta chains. CDR3 protein duplicates are merged, each entry listing the most common genes and DNA. In all, the sample holds approximately 52,000 distinct CDR3 sequences, and about 15% of those were seen once. Jointly, the top ten make up more than 15% of the sample. The germline V end is reduced by 6 bases and the J end by 5 bases; junction bases left unmatched: 4. The CDR3 goes from the cysteine to the phenylalanine over 12 residues. The entry retains the CDR3 DNA only, 36 bases that are in frame from base 1. CDR1 and CDR2 are read off the germline V gene (reference sequence) as DFQATT and SNEGSKA.

This clonotype originated in a human donor in good health. The sequence is built from TRBV20-1 and TRBJ2-7, with 10 bases aligning to TRBD2. The nucleotide sequence is TGCAGTGCCTTAGCGGGAGGTAACGAGCAGTACTTC. Translated, this is CSALAGGNEQYF.